Presented here are 14 T cell receptor beta chains from one specimen sequenced in a study of technical replicates of blood from several donors. Measured with immunoSEQ multiplex PCR; TCRdb has only the in-frame clones, and not every one. Of roughly 81,000 clones in the sample, 95% to 98% were seen once. The sample was T cells isolated from PBMCs. These receptors came from a human donor in good health.

In its sample, this clone was seen once. CDR3 region: CASSLRRGHQDTQYF. Written as DNA, the CDR3 is TGTGCCAGCAGCTTACGAAGAGGCCATCAAGATACGCAGTATTTT. This chain connects TRBV7-9 to TRBJ2-3; D is undetermined. The germline V gene has CDR1 SEHNR and CDR2 FQNEAQ (reference sequence). This CDR3 is 15 amino acids long. Trimming left V 2 bases short and J 5 bases short, with 14 bases between.

This rearrangement joins TRBV19 to TRBJ1-1; 7 bases align to TRBD1. Germline CDR1 LNHDA, CDR2 SQIVND (reference sequence). CDR3 length: 15 amino acids. V trimming: 6 bases; J trimming: 3 bases; junction bases outside the gene matches: 10. The chain's CDR3 is CASREQGQVDTEAFF. DNA for the CDR3: TGTGCCAGTAGAGAACAGGGGCAAGTGGACACTGAAGCTTTCTTT. Using reference TRBV19 and TRBJ1-1 for the parts outside the CDR3, the full variable domain is DGGITQSPKYLFRKEGQNVTLSCEQNLNHDAMYWYRQDPGQGLRLIYYSQIVNDFQKGDIAEGYSVSREKKESFPLTVTSAQKNPTAFYLCASREQGQVDTEAFFGQGTRLTVV.

The chain employs TRBV6-1 and TRBJ1-4, with D perhaps TRBD1 (6 bases). From germline, CDR1 is MNHNS and CDR2 SASEGT. The CDR3 has 13 residues. V gave up 8 bases and J gave up 8 bases, with 15 bases separating them. The DNA for the CDR3 is TGTGCCAGCCAGGTCGCCAGGGGAGAAAAACTGTTTTTT. Translation gives CASQVARGEKLFF.

This clone appeared once. As DNA, the CDR3 is TGTGCCAGCAGCCCAACAGGACAGGGATACAATGAGCAGTTCTTC. Amino acids: CASSPTGQGYNEQFF. The chain links TRBV14 to TRBJ2-1; 8 bases match TRBD1. After removal of 4 bases from V and 4 bases from J, the junction contained 6 bases not matched to a gene. This CDR3 spans 15 amino acids. Germline-derived CDR1 and CDR2 are SGHDN and FVKESK.

The J gene is TRBJ1-2, the V gene TRBV11-2, with TRBD1 matching 8 bases. The CDR3 covers 13 residues. Trimming at V came to 3 bases and at J to 4 bases, leaving 1 base not matched to a gene. Per germline, CDR1 SGHAT and CDR2 FQNNGV. The CDR3 reads CASSLDRAYGYTF. The DNA of the CDR3 is TGTGCCAGCAGCTTGGACAGGGCCTATGGCTACACCTTC.

The chain links TRBV4-1 to TRBJ1-4; 7 nucleotides line up with TRBD1. This CDR3 is built from 15 residues. Germline values: CDR1 MGHRA, CDR2 YSYEKL. V trimming: 0 bases; J trimming: 8 bases; junction bases outside the gene matches: 6. The CDR3: CASSQDGQVWEKLFF. Here the CDR3 DNA reads TGCGCCAGCAGCCAAGATGGACAGGTCTGGGAAAAACTGTTTTTT.

The chain couples TRBV5-6 to TRBJ2-7; 13 bases line up with TRBD2. The germline V gene encodes CDR1 SGHDT and CDR2 YYEEEE. Trimming removed 4 bases from V and 4 bases from J; junction bases left unmatched: 8. The CDR3 contains 16 residues. CDR3: CASSNGLAGAEYEQYF. CDR3 nucleotide sequence: TGTGCCAGCAGCAACGGACTAGCGGGAGCCGAGTACGAGCAGTACTTC.

This chain uses TRBV5-6 with TRBJ2-6, with D perhaps matching TRBD1 (5 bases). Trimming pared 2 bases from V and 1 base from J, leaving 19 bases between. Germline values: CDR1 SGHDT, CDR2 YYEEEE. The CDR3 covers 19 residues. The CDR3 sequence: CASSFDSRGNPSGANVLTF. CDR3 sequence (DNA): TGTGCCAGCAGCTTCGATAGTAGGGGAAATCCTTCTGGGGCCAACGTCCTGACTTTC.

The chain carries TRBV28 and TRBJ2-7; 10 bases are shared with TRBD2. Germline lookup yields CDR1 MDHEN and CDR2 SYDVKM. This CDR3 contains 16 residues. The V segment lost 5 bases and the J segment 2 bases; nucleotides outside the gene matches: 9. CDR3 bases: TGTGCCAGCAGTCGACCCGGACTAGCGGTACCCTACGAGCAGTACTTC. Translating it yields CASSRPGLAVPYEQYF. Using reference TRBV28 and TRBJ2-7 for the parts outside the CDR3, the full variable domain is DVKVTQSSRYLVKRTGEKVFLECVQDMDHENMFWYRQDPGLGLRLIYFSYDVKMKEKGDIPEGYSVSREKKERFSLILESASTNQTSMYLCASSRPGLAVPYEQYFGPGTRLTVT.

This clone was seen once. This chain joins TRBV30 and TRBJ2-7; 7 nucleotides agree with TRBD2. The germline gives CDR1 GTSNPN, CDR2 SVGIG (reference sequence). J gave up 6 bases and V 1 base, and 9 bases lay outside the gene matches. The CDR3 is 14 amino acids. The CDR3 protein is CAWSALGGVSEQYF. CDR3 bases: TGTGCCTGGAGTGCCCTGGGGGGGGTGAGCGAGCAGTACTTC.

The chain joins TRBV7-6 to TRBJ1-1, with 7 nucleotides matching TRBD1. Trimming removed 5 bases from V and 8 bases from J; junction bases left unmatched: 14. The CDR3 totals 15 residues. Germline V lookup: CDR1 SGHVS, CDR2 FNYEAQ. The CDR3 here is CASSLIGTDFTEAFF. CDR3 in DNA: TGTGCCAGCAGCCTAATCGGGACAGACTTTACCGAAGCTTTCTTT. Drawing the rest from reference TRBV7-6 and TRBJ1-1, the complete variable domain is GAGVSQSPRYKVTKRGQDVALRCDPISGHVSLYWYRQALGQGPEFLTYFNYEAQQDKSGLPNDRFSAERPEGSISTLTIQRTEQRDSAMYRCASSLIGTDFTEAFFGQGTRLTVV.

The V gene is TRBV28, the J gene TRBJ1-6, with D hard to call. The CDR3 consists of 14 residues. Germline CDR1 is MDHEN and CDR2 is SYDVKM. Trimming shortened V by 10 bases and J by 0 bases, and 10 bases separated the two germline ends. CDR3 sequence reads: CAMSAGSYNSPLHF. The DNA of the CDR3 is TGTGCCATGTCGGCAGGCTCCTATAATTCACCCCTCCACTTT.

The chain carries TRBV4-1 and TRBJ1-2; 7 bases match TRBD1. The germline CDR1 and CDR2 sequences are MGHRA and YSYEKL. The CDR3 runs to 16 residues. Trimming removed 3 bases from V and 0 bases from J; junction bases left unmatched: 7. CDR3 loop: CASSQAGGTPNYGYTF. DNA for the CDR3: TGCGCCAGCAGCCAGGCAGGGGGGACCCCTAACTATGGCTACACCTTC.

In regard to this clone: An end of the junction differs from the germline gene, which may be a read error. The chain combines TRBV7-7 with TRBJ2-1; weak D call: TRBD2 (5 bases). This CDR3 is built from 14 residues. In germline, CDR1 is SSHAT, CDR2 FNYEAQ (reference sequence). The CDR3 loop is CASSLELGNNEQFF. In DNA, the CDR3 is TGTGCTAGCAGCTTAGAACTAGGAAACAATGAGCAGTTCTTC.